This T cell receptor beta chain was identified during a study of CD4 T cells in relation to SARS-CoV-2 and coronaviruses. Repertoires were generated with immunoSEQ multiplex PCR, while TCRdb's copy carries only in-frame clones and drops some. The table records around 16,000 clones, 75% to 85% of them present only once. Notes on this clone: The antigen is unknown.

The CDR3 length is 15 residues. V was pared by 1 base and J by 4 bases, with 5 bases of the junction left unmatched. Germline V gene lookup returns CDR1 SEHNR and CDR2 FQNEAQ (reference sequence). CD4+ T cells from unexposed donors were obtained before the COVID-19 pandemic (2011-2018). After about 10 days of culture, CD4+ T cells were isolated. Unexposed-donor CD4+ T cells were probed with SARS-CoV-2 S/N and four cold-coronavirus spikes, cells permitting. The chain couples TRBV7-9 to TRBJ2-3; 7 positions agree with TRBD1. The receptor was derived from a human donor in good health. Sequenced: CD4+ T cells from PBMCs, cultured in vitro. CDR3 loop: CASSLVQGDADTQYF. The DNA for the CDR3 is TGTGCCAGCAGCTTAGTCCAGGGGGATGCAGATACGCAGTATTTT.